The 28 T cell receptor beta chains listed next were all sequenced from one sample in a study of CD8 T cells in Susac syndrome. Random hexamers were used to reverse transcribe roughly 0.45 to 1 ug of RNA. TCRdb ran MiXCR on the immunoSEQ multiplex PCR reads and lists one entry per CDR3 protein. Of about 120,000 distinct CDR3 sequences in the sample, roughly 92% were seen once. The specimen was CD4+ T cells from PBMCs. The source of these receptors is a human donor in good health.

The chain has TRBV7-2 and TRBJ1-6, with D unresolved. V was cut by 2 bases and J by 9 bases, with 14 bases left in between. This CDR3 is 15 amino acids long. Looked up from germline, CDR1 is SGHTA and CDR2 is FQGNSA. The CDR3 DNA follows: TGTGCCAGCAGCTTATCGGGAGGAAACGGTTCACCCCTCCACTTT. Translation: CASSLSGGNGSPLHF.

V is TRBV7-2 and J is TRBJ2-1; 8 positions match TRBD2. CDR1 is SGHTA and CDR2 is FQGNSA in the germline V gene. The CDR3 has 16 residues. V was pared by 5 bases and J by 6 bases, with 12 bases of the junction left unmatched. The CDR3 DNA is TGTGCCAGCAGCCCCCCCGGGACTAGTATGCGCAATGAGCAGTTCTTC. Its protein is CASSPPGTSMRNEQFF.

V is TRBV30 and J is TRBJ1-1, with unresolved D. The CDR3 has 13 amino acids. Trimming took off 1 base at V and 0 bases at J, with 6 bases between the two ends. The germline CDR1 and CDR2 sequences are GTSNPN and SVGIG (reference sequence). CDR3 region: CAWSEQVNTEAFF. The CDR3 nucleotides read TGTGCCTGGAGTGAGCAGGTGAACACTGAAGCTTTCTTT.

This chain connects TRBV7-2 to TRBJ2-3, with D perhaps TRBD1 (5 bases). CDR1 and CDR2 (germline): SGHTA, FQGNSA. Trimming stripped 6 bases from V and 5 bases from J, with 15 bases between. CDR3 length: 14 amino acids. CDR3 in amino acids: CASSRQIIGDTQYF. In DNA form, the CDR3 reads TGTGCCAGCAGTCGACAGATAATCGGAGATACGCAGTATTTT.

The chain recombines TRBV5-1 with TRBJ2-2; 8 bases are a match to TRBD2. Germline CDR1 SGHRS, CDR2 YFSETQ. Trimming at V came to 2 bases and at J to 5 bases, leaving 5 bases not matched to a gene. The CDR3 length is 15 residues. The CDR3 DNA reads as TGCGCCAGCAGCTTAGCGGGAGAGCCTACCGGGGAGCTGTTTTTT. This sequence encodes CASSLAGEPTGELFF.

The V and J genes are TRBV24-1 and TRBJ2-1; D ambiguous. Germline CDR1 is KGHDR and CDR2 is SFDVKD. Trimming shortened V by 0 bases and J by 7 bases, and 12 bases separated the two germline ends. The CDR3 is made up of 15 amino acids. The CDR3 nucleotides are TGTGCCACCAGTGATTTGCGTGCCGGGCCGAATGAGCAGTTCTTC. Translation gives CATSDLRAGPNEQFF.

V is TRBV12-3 or TRBV12-4 and J is TRBJ2-2, with D unresolved. With 4 bases removed from V and 4 bases from J, the gap between germline ends came to 7 bases. The CDR3 spans 13 residues. CDR3 residues: CASSSVSTGELFF. In DNA, the CDR3 is TGTGCCAGCAGTTCTGTATCCACCGGGGAGCTGTTTTTT.

The chain has TRBV19 and TRBJ2-7, with 8 bases aligning to TRBD1. Germline CDR1 reads LNHDA; CDR2 reads SQIVND (reference sequence). The junction had 11 bases not matched to a gene; V was cut back by 7 bases and J by 0 bases. The CDR3 has 16 amino acids. CDR3: CASMGPQGAGSYEQYF. The CDR3, as DNA: TGTGCCAGTATGGGACCCCAGGGGGCCGGCTCCTACGAGCAGTACTTC.

The V call is TRBV29-1, the J call TRBJ1-1, with D possibly being TRBD1 (5 bases). Trimming stripped 3 bases from V and 9 bases from J, with 14 bases between. The germline V gene has CDR1 SQVTM and CDR2 ANQGSEA. The CDR3 has 12 amino acids. CDR3: CSVEADDRKAFF. In DNA, the CDR3 is TGCAGCGTTGAGGCCGACGACAGAAAAGCTTTCTTT.

V gene TRBV4-2 combines with J gene TRBJ2-1; TRBD1 or TRBD2 may be the D gene (6 bases each). Germline V gene sequence: CDR1 LGHNA, CDR2 YNFKEQ. Trimming stripped 5 bases from V and 7 bases from J, with 21 bases between. The CDR3 contains 16 residues. CDR3 residues: CASSFSGGGIRNEQFF. CDR3 bases: TGTGCCAGCAGCTTTAGCGGAGGGGGTATTAGGAATGAGCAGTTCTTC.

The chain combines TRBV30 with TRBJ1-6; D gene uncertain. Trimming shortened V by 4 bases and J by 9 bases, and 13 bases separated the two germline ends. Per the germline V gene, CDR1 is GTSNPN and CDR2 is SVGIG (reference sequence). The CDR3 extends over 13 amino acids. Here the CDR3 reads CAWTPAVRSPLHF. The DNA for the CDR3 is TGTGCCTGGACCCCCGCGGTGCGTTCACCCCTCCACTTT.

The V call is TRBV20-1, the J call TRBJ1-1; D is unresolved. In germline, CDR1 is DFQATT, CDR2 SNEGSKA (reference sequence). The V gene lost 6 bases and the J gene lost 1 base, with 6 bases spanning the gap. CDR3 length: 11 amino acids. CDR3 sequence: CSAPGNTEAFF. The CDR3 DNA sequence: TGCAGTGCCCCGGGGAACACTGAAGCTTTCTTT.

J is TRBJ2-5 and V is TRBV24-1, with D tentatively TRBD2 (6 bases). With 5 bases removed from V and 0 bases from J, the gap between germline ends came to 18 bases. CDR3 length equals 17 residues. Germline lookup yields CDR1 KGHDR and CDR2 SFDVKD. The chain's CDR3 is CATSAVAELRYQETQYF. The CDR3 nucleotides read TGTGCCACCAGTGCGGTAGCGGAGTTAAGGTACCAAGAGACCCAGTACTTC.

The chain recombines TRBV18 with TRBJ1-3, with D uncertain. In germline, CDR1 is KGHSH, CDR2 LQKENI. The CDR3 is 18 residues long. Trimming stripped 1 base from V and 0 bases from J, with 16 bases between. CDR3 protein: CASSPLDVSRNSGNTIYF. The CDR3, as DNA: TGTGCCAGCTCACCACTAGATGTTTCACGAAACTCTGGAAACACCATATATTTT.

V gene TRBV7-2 combines with J gene TRBJ2-5; no clear D gene. V was clipped by 2 bases and J by 5 bases, with 9 bases between them. This CDR3 spans 13 amino acids. CDR1 and CDR2 (germline): SGHTA, FQGNSA. The CDR3 reads CASSLRVEETQYF. For the CDR3, the DNA is TGTGCCAGCAGCTTACGGGTCGAGGAGACCCAGTACTTC.

This clonotype has a single count. The rearrangement uses TRBV6-6 and TRBJ2-1; no definite D call. The V and J ends lost 4 bases and 10 bases respectively, with 11 bases between them. Germline assignment: CDR1 MNHNY and CDR2 SVGAGI (reference sequence). CDR3 length equals 12 residues. In DNA form, the CDR3 reads TGTGCCAGCAGTTCCGTGGCACTCGAGCAGTTCTTC. As protein: CASSSVALEQFF.

V and J are TRBV5-6 and TRBJ2-7; D is ambiguous. Trimming left V 1 base short and J 6 bases short, with 8 bases between. Germline V CDR1 and CDR2: SGHDT, YYEEEE. The CDR3 covers 12 residues. The CDR3 loop reads CASSLLGVEQYF. As DNA, the CDR3 is TGTGCCAGCAGCTTGCTAGGAGTCGAGCAGTACTTC.

V is TRBV7-2 and J is TRBJ2-3; no clear D. This CDR3 is 12 amino acids long. Germline V lookup: CDR1 SGHTA, CDR2 FQGNSA. Trimming removed 5 bases at V and 3 bases at J, with 6 bases between. In DNA, the CDR3 is TGTGCCAGCAGCCAATTTACAGATACGCAGTATTTT. Its protein product is CASSQFTDTQYF.

CDR3 bases: TGTGCCAGCAGCTTGGCGGGCAGCGCGAACACCGGGGAGCTGTTTTTT. This gives the protein CASSLAGSANTGELFF. The J gene is TRBJ2-2, the V gene TRBV5-6; no firm D call. Germline V lookup: CDR1 SGHDT, CDR2 YYEEEE. This CDR3 comprises 16 residues. Trimming shortened V by 0 bases and J by 0 bases, and 9 bases separated the two germline ends.

The J gene is TRBJ2-7, the V gene TRBV7-2; 7 bases fit TRBD2. Losses at the gene ends were 1 base for V and 3 bases for J; bases not matched to a gene: 9. Germline V gene lookup returns CDR1 SGHTA and CDR2 FQGNSA. CDR3 length: 16 amino acids. The CDR3 spells CASSLGAVSGYYEQYF. The CDR3 DNA is TGTGCCAGCAGCTTAGGGGCGGTTAGCGGGTACTACGAGCAGTACTTC.

The chain employs TRBV29-1 and TRBJ2-7; 9 bases are a match to TRBD2. The CDR3 totals 12 residues. Trimming took 7 bases from V and 5 from J; bases not matched to a gene: 6. From germline, CDR1 is SQVTM and CDR2 ANQGSEA. The CDR3 sequence: CSGSGSGNEQYF. Written as DNA, the CDR3 is TGCAGCGGTAGCGGGAGCGGCAACGAGCAGTACTTC.

The V gene is TRBV5-1, the J gene TRBJ2-7; TRBD2 agrees at 13 bases. This CDR3 spans 15 amino acids. Trimming removed 4 bases from V and 5 bases from J; junction bases left unmatched: 6. From germline, CDR1 is SGHRS and CDR2 YFSETQ. This CDR3 is CASSRTSGRSHEQYF. DNA of the CDR3: TGCGCCAGCAGCCGGACTAGCGGGAGATCCCACGAGCAGTACTTC.

The V and J genes are TRBV6-1 and TRBJ2-3; 7 bases match TRBD1. V was clipped by 3 bases and J by 10 bases; unmatched bases: 10. The CDR3 consists of 14 residues. CDR1 and CDR2 (germline): MNHNS, SASEGT. The CDR3 is CASSDGQDPLAQYF. CDR3 nucleotide sequence: TGTGCCAGCAGTGACGGACAGGACCCCCTCGCGCAGTATTTT.

The V call is TRBV29-1, the J call TRBJ2-4; no clear D. The CDR3 is 13 amino acids. Germline CDR1 is SQVTM and CDR2 is ANQGSEA. V was shortened by 2 bases and J by 4 bases, with 9 bases between the two germline ends. CDR3 region: CSVELPLKNIQYF. The CDR3 DNA reads TGCAGCGTTGAACTACCACTTAAAAACATTCAGTACTTC.

The table lists this clonotype with a count of one. V usage is TRBV18 and J usage is TRBJ1-2, with D perhaps TRBD1 (5 bases). The V and J ends lost 4 bases and 1 base respectively, with 19 bases between them. Germline CDR1 and CDR2: KGHSH and LQKENI. The CDR3 has 17 amino acids. The CDR3 sequence is CASSLTGTVQGNYGYTF. The CDR3, as DNA: TGTGCCAGCTCACTCACCGGGACTGTTCAGGGTAACTATGGCTACACCTTC. Complete variable domain (other parts from reference TRBV18 and TRBJ1-2): NAGVMQNPRHLVRRRGQEARLRCSPMKGHSHVYWYRQLPEEGLKFMVYLQKENIIDESGMPKERFSAEFPKEGPSILRIQQVVRGDSAAYFCASSLTGTVQGNYGYTFGSGTRLTVV.

A single count supports this clonotype. The rearrangement links TRBV28 to TRBJ1-6; D is undetermined. The V end lost 6 bases, the J end lost 3 bases, and 12 bases lay between the germline ends. CDR3 length: 15 residues. CDR1 is MDHEN and CDR2 is SYDVKM in the germline V gene. The CDR3 region has the DNA TGTGCCAGCAGCCAGGACGGCGGCTATAATTCACCCCTCCACTTT. Translation: CASSQDGGYNSPLHF.

This chain connects TRBV19 to TRBJ2-3; 7 bases match TRBD2. J was trimmed by 1 base and V by 7 bases; bases with no gene match: 5. The CDR3 extends over 14 amino acids. Germline CDR1 and CDR2: LNHDA and SQIVND (reference sequence). CDR3 residues: CASTSSGGTDTQYF. The CDR3 DNA reads TGTGCCAGTACTTCTAGCGGAGGCACAGATACGCAGTATTTT.

This clonotype was seen once. The chain couples TRBV10-3 to TRBJ1-2; no definite D call. V gave up 4 bases and J gave up 4 bases, with 16 bases separating them. The CDR3 consists of 15 residues. Germline loops: CDR1 ENHRY, CDR2 SYGVKD. CDR3 residues: CAISAPDQDGYGYTF. The CDR3 bases are TGTGCCATCAGTGCCCCGGACCAGGACGGCTATGGCTACACCTTC.